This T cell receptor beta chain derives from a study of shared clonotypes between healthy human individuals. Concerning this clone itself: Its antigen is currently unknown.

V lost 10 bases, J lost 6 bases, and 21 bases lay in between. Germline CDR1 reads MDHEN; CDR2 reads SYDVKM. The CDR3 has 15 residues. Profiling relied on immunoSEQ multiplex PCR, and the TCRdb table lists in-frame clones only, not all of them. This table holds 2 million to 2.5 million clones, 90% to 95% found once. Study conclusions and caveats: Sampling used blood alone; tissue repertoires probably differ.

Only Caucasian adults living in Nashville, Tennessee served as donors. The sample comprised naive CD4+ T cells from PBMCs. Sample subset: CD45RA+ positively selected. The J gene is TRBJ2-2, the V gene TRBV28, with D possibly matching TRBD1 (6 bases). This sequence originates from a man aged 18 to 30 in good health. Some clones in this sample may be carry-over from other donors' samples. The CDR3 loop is CAIEQGALGSGELFF. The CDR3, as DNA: TGTGCCATCGAACAGGGTGCATTGGGATCCGGGGAGCTGTTTTTT.